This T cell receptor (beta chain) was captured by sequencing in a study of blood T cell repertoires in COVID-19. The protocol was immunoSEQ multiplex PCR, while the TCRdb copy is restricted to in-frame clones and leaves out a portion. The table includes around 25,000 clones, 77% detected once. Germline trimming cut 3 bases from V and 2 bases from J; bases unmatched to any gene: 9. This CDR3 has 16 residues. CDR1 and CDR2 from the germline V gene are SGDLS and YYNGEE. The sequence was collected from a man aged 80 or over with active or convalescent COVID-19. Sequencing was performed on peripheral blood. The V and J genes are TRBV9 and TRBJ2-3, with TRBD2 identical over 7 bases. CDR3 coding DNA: TGTGCCAGCAGCGCATCGCCCGGGGGGATCACAGATACGCAGTATTTT. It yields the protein CASSASPGGITDTQYF.